Below, 17 T cell receptor beta chains from the same sample are listed, as sequenced in a study of T cell changes during pregnancy in multiple sclerosis. Repertoires were generated with immunoSEQ multiplex PCR, while TCRdb's copy carries only in-frame clones and drops some. The data hold 55,000 to 85,000 clones, with roughly 91% observed a single time. The sample consisted of CD4+ T cells from peripheral blood mononuclear cells, taken after pregnancy. These TCRs come from a female donor with multiple sclerosis, enrolled in a pregnancy study.

The chain uses TRBV7-3 and TRBJ2-1; D ambiguous. The germline gives CDR1 SGHTA, CDR2 FQGTGA. This CDR3 has 18 amino acids. Trimming took off 1 base at V and 2 bases at J, with 18 bases between the two ends. The CDR3: CASSLSGTDLITYNEQFF. CDR3 in DNA: TGTGCCAGCAGCTTAAGCGGAACCGACCTAATTACCTACAATGAGCAGTTCTTC.

This clone was seen a handful of times. The gene calls are TRBV28 and TRBJ1-5, with TRBD1 matching 7 bases. The CDR3 is made up of 14 amino acids. V lost 7 bases and J lost 2; bases outside the gene matches: 5. Looked up from germline, CDR1 is MDHEN and CDR2 is SYDVKM. As DNA, the CDR3 is TGTGCCAGCAACACAGGGGTTCGCAATCAGCCCCAGCATTTT. Its protein is CASNTGVRNQPQHF.

This chain joins TRBV7-2 and TRBJ2-2, with 8 bases matching TRBD2. CDR1 is SGHTA, CDR2 FQGNSA, per germline. The V segment lost 1 base and the J segment 0 bases; nucleotides outside the gene matches: 4. CDR3 size: 17 residues. The CDR3 DNA reads TGTGCCAGCAGCTTAGAGAGACTAGCGTCGAACACCGGGGAGCTGTTTTTT. Its protein is CASSLERLASNTGELFF. Full variable domain (outside the CDR3, taken from reference TRBV7-2 and TRBJ2-2): GAGVSQSPSNKVTEKGKDVELRCDPISGHTALYWYRQSLGQGLEFLIYFQGNSAPDKSGLPSDRFSAERTGGSVSTLTIQRTQQEDSAVYLCASSLERLASNTGELFFGEGSRLTVL.

V gene TRBV19 combines with J gene TRBJ2-1, with 16 bases lining up with TRBD2. V shed 5 bases and J 12 bases; nucleotides not matched to a gene: 7. The CDR3 length is 15 residues. In germline, CDR1 is LNHDA, CDR2 SQIVND (reference sequence). This chain's CDR3 is CASSLGTSGGARQFF. Written as DNA, the CDR3 is TGTGCCAGTAGTCTCGGGACTAGCGGGGGGGCCCGGCAGTTCTTC.

This chain uses TRBV7-8 with TRBJ2-3; 12 bases match TRBD2. V shed 0 bases and J 2 bases; nucleotides not matched to a gene: 3. The V gene's germline CDR1 is SGHVS and CDR2 FQNEAQ. The CDR3 runs to 17 residues. CDR3 sequence reads: CASSLATSGGYTDTQYF. CDR3 coding DNA: TGTGCCAGCAGCTTAGCGACTAGCGGGGGCTACACAGATACGCAGTATTTT.

The chain has TRBV9 and TRBJ2-3; unclear D gene. The CDR3 contains 15 residues. V lost 0 bases and J 0 bases, leaving 8 bases between the germline ends. Germline loops: CDR1 SGDLS, CDR2 YYNGEE. In DNA form, the CDR3 reads TGTGCCAGCAGCGTAGAGGCGGCGAGCACAGATACGCAGTATTTT. Translated, it gives CASSVEAASTDTQYF. Looking up the rest from reference TRBV9 and TRBJ2-3 gives the full variable domain: DSGVTQTPKHLITATGQRVTLRCSPRSGDLSVYWYQQSLDQGLQFLIQYYNGEERAKGNILERFSAQQFPDLHSELNLSSLELGDSALYFCASSVEAASTDTQYFGPGTRLTVL.

The sample holds one count of this clone. The chain links TRBV5-6 to TRBJ2-4; TRBD1 matches at 9 bases. The junction had 7 bases not matched to a gene; V was cut back by 1 base and J by 5 bases. CDR1 and CDR2 from the germline V gene are SGHDT and YYEEEE. The CDR3 has 16 residues. DNA for the CDR3: TGTGCCAGCAGCTTGATGGGACAGGGCTGGGAAAACATTCAGTACTTC. Protein product: CASSLMGQGWENIQYF.

The chain joins TRBV28 to TRBJ1-5, with 7 bases lining up with TRBD1. V was pared by 8 bases and J by 5 bases, with 3 bases of the junction left unmatched. Germline V CDR1 and CDR2: MDHEN, SYDVKM. The CDR3 is 12 residues long. This CDR3 reads CASFDRDQPQHF. The CDR3 DNA sequence: TGTGCCAGCTTTGACAGGGATCAGCCCCAGCATTTT.

J is TRBJ2-1 and V is TRBV5-4, with TRBD2 identical over 13 bases. The germline V gene encodes CDR1 SGHNT and CDR2 YYREEE (reference sequence). The V and J ends lost 4 bases and 9 bases, in that order; junction bases with no gene match: 7. This CDR3 has 15 amino acids. CDR3 protein: CASSHPGLAGFEQFF. DNA for the CDR3: TGTGCCAGCAGCCACCCGGGACTAGCGGGGTTTGAGCAGTTCTTC.

The V and J genes are TRBV10-1 and TRBJ1-2; 7 bases map to TRBD1. Germline CDR1 WNHNN, CDR2 SYGVQD (reference sequence). The V gene end was trimmed by 5 bases and the J gene end by 8 bases; junction bases not matched to a gene: 17. The CDR3 runs to 16 residues. The CDR3, as DNA: TGCGCCAGCAGTTTAGTCCGGGACAGAATCCCGGAGGGCTACACCTTC. This encodes CASSLVRDRIPEGYTF.

This clone was seen more than once but under ten times. The chain recombines TRBV7-6 with TRBJ2-1; tentatively, D is TRBD2 (5 bases). This CDR3 is 15 amino acids long. Between the trimmed V and J ends, which lost 1 base and 3 bases, there was a span of 10 bases. Germline V gives CDR1 SGHVS, CDR2 FNYEAQ. The CDR3 sequence is CASSLGPGIYNEQFF. As DNA, the CDR3 is TGTGCCAGCAGCTTAGGGCCGGGGATCTACAATGAGCAGTTCTTC.

This clone was found once. J is TRBJ2-7 and V is TRBV5-1; D uncertain. CDR1 and CDR2 from the germline V gene are SGHRS and YFSETQ. With 4 bases removed from V and 0 bases from J, the gap between germline ends came to 17 bases. The CDR3 spans 16 residues. CDR3 nucleotide sequence: TGCGCCAGCAGCAGCTTGTTAGGAGCAAGCTCCTACGAGCAGTACTTC. It specifies CASSSLLGASSYEQYF.

V gene TRBV9 combines with J gene TRBJ2-2; tentatively, D is TRBD1 (5 bases). The length of the CDR3 is 16 residues. Per germline, CDR1 SGDLS and CDR2 YYNGEE. Trimming pared 0 bases from V and 4 bases from J, leaving 13 bases between. CDR3 DNA: TGTGCCAGCAGCGTAGGTTCAAGGGGCGTCACCGGGGAGCTGTTTTTT. Translation gives CASSVGSRGVTGELFF.

The chain uses TRBV28 and TRBJ2-7; the match to TRBD2 covers 8 bases. Germline loops: CDR1 MDHEN, CDR2 SYDVKM. The CDR3 is made up of 14 amino acids. V lost 6 bases to trimming and J lost 5 bases; unmatched junction nucleotides: 9. CDR3 sequence: CASSTGTRPNEQYF. In nucleotides, the CDR3 is TGTGCCAGCAGCACCGGGACTAGGCCGAACGAGCAGTACTTC.

The V and J genes are TRBV6-5 and TRBJ2-2; TRBD2 agrees at 11 bases. V dropped 6 bases and J dropped 6; count of bases not matched to a gene: 6. The V gene's germline CDR1 is MNHEY and CDR2 SVGAGI. There are 15 residues in the CDR3. The CDR3, as DNA: TGTGCCAGCAGGCTAGCGGGAGGAGCACCCGGGGAGCTGTTTTTT. This encodes CASRLAGGAPGELFF.

The chain uses TRBV7-9 and TRBJ2-7; possibly TRBD1 for D (6 bases). The length of the CDR3 is 18 residues. CDR1 is SEHNR and CDR2 is FQNEAQ in the germline V gene (reference sequence). The ends were cut back, 1 base at V and 6 bases at J, with 25 bases in the middle. CDR3 nucleotides: TGTGCCAGCAGCTTAGGAGGACCGCAGGGGAGTCTGGTCGTCGAGCAGTACTTC. Its translation is CASSLGGPQGSLVVEQYF.

This rearrangement joins TRBV6-1 to TRBJ1-3; D gene uncertain. V dropped 3 bases and J dropped 6 bases, with 9 bases sitting between them. The germline V gene encodes CDR1 MNHNS and CDR2 SASEGT. The CDR3 is made up of 13 amino acids. CDR3 sequence (DNA): TGTGCCAGCAGTGAGCGGCGCCTAAACACCATATATTTT. Protein product: CASSERRLNTIYF.